The rows below give T cell receptor beta chains drawn from one sample of a study of T cells in Graves' hyperthyroidism and ophthalmopathy. A single record per CDR3 protein comes from TCRdb applying MiXCR to the multiplex PCR reads. The sample holds about 480,000 distinct CDR3 sequences; 13% to 15% are singletons and the top ten take around 17%. The sample comprised blood. These receptors were collected from a woman aged 18-29 years with Graves' hyperthyroidism. CDR3s include the opening cysteine and the closing phenylalanine or tryptophan. Each record gives: clone size, CDR3 length, V gene, D gene, J gene, CDR3 protein, CDR3 DNA. A D gene is named only where the DNA matches it firmly. Expanded clones are given a class, and other clones once, few, many or no size at all.

many	15	TRBV12-3/TRBV12-4	NA	TRBJ1-3	CASSFQIQGGNTIYF	TGTGCCAGCAGTTTCCAGATCCAGGGGGGAAACACCATATATTTT
few	16	TRBV11-2	TRBD1	TRBJ1-6	CASSLEAGGYNSPLHF	TGTGCCAGCAGCTTAGAGGCAGGGGGGTATAATTCACCCCTCCACTTT
many	14	TRBV7-2	NA	TRBJ2-4	CASSLALGVNIQYF	TGTGCCAGCAGCTTAGCGCTCGGGGTAAACATTCAGTACTTC
NA	14	TRBV30	TRBD2	TRBJ2-1	CAWTPGLAGDEQFF	TGTGCCTGGACGCCAGGACTAGCTGGGGATGAGCAGTTCTTC
many	12	TRBV29-1	NA	TRBJ2-5	CSVGQLKETQYF	TGCAGCGTTGGACAGTTAAAGGAGACCCAGTACTTC
few	11	TRBV29-1	NA	TRBJ1-1	CSVEEDVGSFF	TGCAGCGTTGAAGAAGATGTCGGAAGCTTCTTT
NA	15	TRBV7-9	NA	TRBJ1-1	CASSLTPLRSSEAFF	TGTGCCAGCAGCTTGACACCCCTCAGGAGCTCTGAAGCTTTCTTT
once	15	TRBV29-1	NA	TRBJ1-1	CSVEDLSRVRAEAFF	TGCAGCGTTGAAGATCTTAGCCGGGTACGGGCTGAAGCTTTCTTT
many	13	TRBV3-1	NA	TRBJ1-3	CASSQASGNTIYF	TGTGCCAGCAGCCAGGCCTCTGGAAACACCATATATTTT
NA	15	TRBV19	TRBD2	TRBJ2-1	CASSTERGLPNEQFF	TGTGCCAGTAGTACAGAGCGGGGCCTCCCCAATGAGCAGTTCTTC
many	13	TRBV28	TRBD1	TRBJ1-1	CASMGEWSRGAFF	TGTGCCAGCATGGGCGAGTGGAGCAGGGGGGCTTTCTTT
many	12	TRBV19	NA	TRBJ1-5	CATRDENQPQHF	TGTGCCACTCGGGACGAAAATCAGCCCCAGCATTTT
few	15	TRBV12-3/TRBV12-4	NA	TRBJ2-2	CASSSTDLNTGELFF	TGTGCCAGCAGTTCGACGGACCTTAACACCGGGGAGCTGTTTTTT
NA	13	TRBV30	NA	TRBJ2-7	CALVVDAPYEQYF	TGTGCCCTCGTAGTGGACGCTCCCTACGAGCAGTACTTC
many	14	TRBV2	NA	TRBJ2-5	CASSEARGGKAQYF	TGTGCCAGCAGTGAAGCGCGCGGAGGGAAGGCCCAGTACTTC
many	14	TRBV12-3/TRBV12-4	NA	TRBJ2-3	CASSRVQGTDTQYF	TGTGCCAGCAGCCGAGTTCAGGGCACAGATACGCAGTATTTT
NA	17	TRBV5-6	TRBD2	TRBJ2-5	CASSLLLAGGPTETQYF	TGTGCCAGCAGCCTTTTACTAGCGGGAGGTCCGACGGAGACCCAGTACTTC
NA	14	TRBV27	NA	TRBJ2-1	CASSSGRGVNEQFF	TGTGCCAGCAGTTCGGGCAGGGGGGTCAATGAGCAGTTCTTC
NA	14	TRBV5-1	NA	TRBJ1-1	CASSFPNSNTEAFF	TGCGCCAGCAGCTTCCCGAATTCGAACACTGAAGCTTTCTTT
few	15	TRBV18	TRBD1	TRBJ2-3	CASSRTGGSTDTQYF	TGTGCCAGCTCACGCACAGGGGGGAGCACAGATACGCAGTATTTT
few	16	TRBV5-1	TRBD1	TRBJ2-2	CTSSVTTGGRTGELFF	TGCACCAGCAGCGTTACCACAGGGGGAAGGACCGGGGAGCTGTTTTTT
many	14	TRBV5-1	TRBD1	TRBJ1-4	CASSPGTASEKLFF	TGCGCCAGCAGCCCCGGGACAGCGAGTGAAAAACTGTTTTTT
many	16	TRBV7-8	TRBD2	TRBJ2-2	CASSPLAGVGTGELFF	TGTGCCAGCAGCCCGCTAGCGGGAGTTGGCACCGGGGAGCTGTTTTTT
NA	13	TRBV24-1	TRBD2	TRBJ2-1	CATGAGAGNEQFF	TGTGCCACGGGCGCGGGAGCGGGCAATGAGCAGTTCTTC
NA	17	TRBV6-1	NA	TRBJ2-2	CASSSLNRDKQAGELFF	TGTGCCAGCAGTTCGTTAAACCGGGACAAGCAAGCCGGGGAGCTGTTTTTT
many	12	TRBV30	NA	TRBJ2-7	CAWSGGYYEQYF	TGTGCCTGGAGTGGTGGGTACTACGAGCAGTACTTC
many	14	TRBV6-1	NA	TRBJ1-2	CASRQLHPPYGYTF	TGTGCCAGCAGGCAACTTCACCCCCCCTATGGCTACACCTTC
many	18	TRBV5-8	TRBD1	TRBJ2-4	CASSLRVPGTAGKNIQYF	TGTGCCAGCAGCTTGAGGGTTCCCGGGACAGCCGGCAAAAACATTCAGTACTTC
once	17	TRBV5-1	TRBD1	TRBJ1-2	CASSFPGQGDPNYGYTF	TGCGCCAGCAGCTTTCCGGGACAGGGGGACCCTAACTATGGCTACACCTTC
many	15	TRBV2	TRBD1	TRBJ1-4	CASGGQGVENEKLFF	TGTGCCAGCGGGGGACAGGGCGTCGAGAATGAAAAACTGTTTTTT
NA	16	TRBV29-1	NA	TRBJ2-7	CSVGFYRDTGLYEQYF	TGCAGCGTTGGATTCTACCGGGACACTGGCCTCTACGAGCAGTACTTC